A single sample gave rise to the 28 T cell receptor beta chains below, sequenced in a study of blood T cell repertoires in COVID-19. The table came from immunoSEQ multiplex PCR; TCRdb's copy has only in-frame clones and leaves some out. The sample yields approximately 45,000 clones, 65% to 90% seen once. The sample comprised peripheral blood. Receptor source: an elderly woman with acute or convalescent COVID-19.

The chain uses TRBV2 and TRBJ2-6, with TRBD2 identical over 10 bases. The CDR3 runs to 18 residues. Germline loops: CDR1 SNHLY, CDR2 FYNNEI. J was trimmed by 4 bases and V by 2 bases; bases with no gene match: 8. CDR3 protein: CASSEPSGGTLGANVLTF. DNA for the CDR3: TGTGCCAGCAGTGAACCTAGCGGGGGTACCCTCGGGGCCAACGTCCTGACTTTC.

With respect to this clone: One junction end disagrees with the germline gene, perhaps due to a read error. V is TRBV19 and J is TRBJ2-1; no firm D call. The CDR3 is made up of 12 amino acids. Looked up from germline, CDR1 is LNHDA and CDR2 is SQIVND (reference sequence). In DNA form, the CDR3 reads TGTGCCAGTAGTATAGAACGACGGCCCCAGGTCTTC. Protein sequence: CASSIERRPQVF.

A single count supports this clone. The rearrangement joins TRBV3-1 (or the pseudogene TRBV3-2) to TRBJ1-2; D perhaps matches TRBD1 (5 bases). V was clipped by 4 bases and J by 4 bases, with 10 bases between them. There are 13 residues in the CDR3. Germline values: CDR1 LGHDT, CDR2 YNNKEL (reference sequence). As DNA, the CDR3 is TGTGCCAGCAGCCCCGGGGGATTCTATGGCTACACCTTC. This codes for CASSPGGFYGYTF.

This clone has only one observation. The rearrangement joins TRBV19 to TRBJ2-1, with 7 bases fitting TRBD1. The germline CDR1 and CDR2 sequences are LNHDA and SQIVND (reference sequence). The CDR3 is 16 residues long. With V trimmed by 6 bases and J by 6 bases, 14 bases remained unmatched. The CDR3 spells CASRGTVPNPGNEQFF. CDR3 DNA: TGTGCCAGTAGGGGGACAGTCCCCAACCCAGGCAATGAGCAGTTCTTC.

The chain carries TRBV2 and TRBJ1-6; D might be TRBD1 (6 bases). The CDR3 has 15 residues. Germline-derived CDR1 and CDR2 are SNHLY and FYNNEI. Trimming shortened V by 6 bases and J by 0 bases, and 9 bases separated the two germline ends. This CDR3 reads CASSGQSSYNSPLHF. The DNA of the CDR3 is TGTGCCAGCAGCGGACAGAGCTCCTATAATTCACCCCTCCACTTT.

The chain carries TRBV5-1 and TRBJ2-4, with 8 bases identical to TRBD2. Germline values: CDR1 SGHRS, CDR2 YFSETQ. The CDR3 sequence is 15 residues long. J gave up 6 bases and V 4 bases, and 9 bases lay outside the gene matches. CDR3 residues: CASSQATSAVNIQYF. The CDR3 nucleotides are TGCGCCAGCAGCCAAGCGACTAGCGCGGTAAACATTCAGTACTTC.

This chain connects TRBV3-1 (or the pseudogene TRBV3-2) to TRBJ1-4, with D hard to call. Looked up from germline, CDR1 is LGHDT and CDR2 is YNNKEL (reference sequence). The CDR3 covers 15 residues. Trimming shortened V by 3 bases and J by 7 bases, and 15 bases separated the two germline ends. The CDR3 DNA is TGTGCCAGCAGCCACGGAGGGTCTGGGCGTGAAAAACTGTTTTTT. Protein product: CASSHGGSGREKLFF.

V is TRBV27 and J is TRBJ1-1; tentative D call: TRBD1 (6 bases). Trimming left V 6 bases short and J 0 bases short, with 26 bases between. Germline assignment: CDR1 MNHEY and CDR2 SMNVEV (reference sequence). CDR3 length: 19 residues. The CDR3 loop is CASSPRITLREGVNTEAFF. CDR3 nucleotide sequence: TGTGCCAGCAGCCCAAGAATCACCCTCAGGGAGGGGGTGAACACTGAAGCTTTCTTT.

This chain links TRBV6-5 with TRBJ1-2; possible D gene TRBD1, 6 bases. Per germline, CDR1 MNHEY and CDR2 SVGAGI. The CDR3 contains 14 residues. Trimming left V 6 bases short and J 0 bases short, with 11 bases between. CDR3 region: CASSRTATNYGYTF. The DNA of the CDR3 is TGTGCCAGCAGCCGGACAGCAACTAACTATGGCTACACCTTC.

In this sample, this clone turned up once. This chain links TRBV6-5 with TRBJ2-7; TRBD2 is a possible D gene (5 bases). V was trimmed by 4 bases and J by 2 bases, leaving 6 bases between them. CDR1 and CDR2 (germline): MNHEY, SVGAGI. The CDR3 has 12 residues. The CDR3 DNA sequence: TGTGCCAGCAGTTCCGGGACCTACGAGCAGTACTTC. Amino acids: CASSSGTYEQYF.

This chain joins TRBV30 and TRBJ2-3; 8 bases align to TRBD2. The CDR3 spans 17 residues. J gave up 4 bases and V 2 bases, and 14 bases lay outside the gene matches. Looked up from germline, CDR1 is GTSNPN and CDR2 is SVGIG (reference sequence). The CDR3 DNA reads TGTGCCTGGAGTCATGGTGCGGGCAGCGGGGGTCCAGATACGCAGTATTTT. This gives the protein CAWSHGAGSGGPDTQYF. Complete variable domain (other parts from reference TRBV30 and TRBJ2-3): SQTIHQWPATLVQPVGSPLSLECTVEGTSNPNLYWYRQAAGRGLQLLFYSVGIGQISSEVPQNLSASRPQDRQFILSSKKLLLSDSGFYLCAWSHGAGSGGPDTQYFGPGTRLTVL.

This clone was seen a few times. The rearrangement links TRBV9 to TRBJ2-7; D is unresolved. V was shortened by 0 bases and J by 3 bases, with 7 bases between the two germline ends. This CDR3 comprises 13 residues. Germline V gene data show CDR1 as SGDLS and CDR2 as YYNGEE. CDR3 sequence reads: CASSVGNGYEQYF. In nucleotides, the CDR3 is TGTGCCAGCAGCGTAGGTAACGGCTACGAGCAGTACTTC. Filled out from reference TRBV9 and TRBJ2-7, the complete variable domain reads DSGVTQTPKHLITATGQRVTLRCSPRSGDLSVYWYQQSLDQGLQFLIQYYNGEERAKGNILERFSAQQFPDLHSELNLSSLELGDSALYFCASSVGNGYEQYFGPGTRLTVT.

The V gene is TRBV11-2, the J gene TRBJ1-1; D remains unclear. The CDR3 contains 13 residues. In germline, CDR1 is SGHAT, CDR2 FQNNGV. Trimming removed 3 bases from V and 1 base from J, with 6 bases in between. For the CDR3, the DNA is TGTGCCAGCAGCTTCTATCAGAACACTGAAGCTTTCTTT. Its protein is CASSFYQNTEAFF.

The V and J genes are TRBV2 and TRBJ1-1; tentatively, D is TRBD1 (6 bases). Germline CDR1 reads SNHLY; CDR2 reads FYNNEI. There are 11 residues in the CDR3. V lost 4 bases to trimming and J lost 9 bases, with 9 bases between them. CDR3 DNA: TGTGCCAGCAGTGCGGACAGTCAAGCTTTCTTT. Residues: CASSADSQAFF.

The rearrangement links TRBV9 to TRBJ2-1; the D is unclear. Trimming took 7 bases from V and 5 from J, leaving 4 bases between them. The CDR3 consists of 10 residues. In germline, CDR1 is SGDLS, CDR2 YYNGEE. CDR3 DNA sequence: TGTGCCAGCGGAGACAATGAGCAGTTCTTC. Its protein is CASGDNEQFF.

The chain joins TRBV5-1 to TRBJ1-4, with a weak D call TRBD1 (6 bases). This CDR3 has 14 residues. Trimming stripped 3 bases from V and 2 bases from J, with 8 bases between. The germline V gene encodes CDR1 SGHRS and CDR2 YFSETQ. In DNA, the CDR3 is TGCGCCAGCAGCTCACAGGGTACTAATGAAAAACTGTTTTTT. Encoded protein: CASSSQGTNEKLFF.

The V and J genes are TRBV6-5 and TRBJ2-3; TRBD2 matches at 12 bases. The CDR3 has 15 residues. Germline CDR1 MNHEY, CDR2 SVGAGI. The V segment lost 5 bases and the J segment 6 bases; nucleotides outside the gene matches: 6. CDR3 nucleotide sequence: TGTGCCAGCAGTCCTAGCGGGGGGGCGGGGGATACGCAGTATTTT. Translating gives CASSPSGGAGDTQYF.

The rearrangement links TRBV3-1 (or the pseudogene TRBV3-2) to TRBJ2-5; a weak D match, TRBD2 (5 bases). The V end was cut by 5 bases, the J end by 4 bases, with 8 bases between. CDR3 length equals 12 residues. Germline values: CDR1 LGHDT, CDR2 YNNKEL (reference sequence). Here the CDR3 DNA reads TGTGCCAGCAGCGTCGAGGGAGAGACCCAGTACTTC. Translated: CASSVEGETQYF.

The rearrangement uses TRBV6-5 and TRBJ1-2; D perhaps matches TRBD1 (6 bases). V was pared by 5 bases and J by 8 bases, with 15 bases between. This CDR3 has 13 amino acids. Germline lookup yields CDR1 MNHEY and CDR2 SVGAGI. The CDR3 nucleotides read TGTGCCAGCAGTACGACCAGGGGTTTCGGCTACACCTTC. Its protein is CASSTTRGFGYTF.

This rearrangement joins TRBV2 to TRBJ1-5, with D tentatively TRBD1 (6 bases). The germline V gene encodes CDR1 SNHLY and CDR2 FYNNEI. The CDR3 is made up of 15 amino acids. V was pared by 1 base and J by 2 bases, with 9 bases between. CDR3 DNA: TGTGCCAGCAGTGAAGGCAAGGGGGGCAATCAGCCCCAGCATTTT. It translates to CASSEGKGGNQPQHF.

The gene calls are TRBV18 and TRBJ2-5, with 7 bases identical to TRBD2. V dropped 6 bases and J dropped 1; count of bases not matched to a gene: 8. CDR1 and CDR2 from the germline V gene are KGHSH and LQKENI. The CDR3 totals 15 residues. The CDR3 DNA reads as TGTGCCAGCTCTCCGGGGAGGGCGAGCCAAGAGACCCAGTACTTC. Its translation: CASSPGRASQETQYF.

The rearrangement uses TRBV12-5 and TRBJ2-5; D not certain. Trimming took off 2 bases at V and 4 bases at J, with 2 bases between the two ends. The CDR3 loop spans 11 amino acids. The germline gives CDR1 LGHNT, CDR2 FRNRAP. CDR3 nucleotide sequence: TGTGCTAGTGGTTTGCGAGAGACCCAGTACTTC. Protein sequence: CASGLRETQYF.

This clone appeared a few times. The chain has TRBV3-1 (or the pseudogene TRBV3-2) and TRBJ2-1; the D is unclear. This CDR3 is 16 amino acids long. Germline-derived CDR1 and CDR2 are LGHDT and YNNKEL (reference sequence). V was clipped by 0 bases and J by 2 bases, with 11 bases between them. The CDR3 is CASSQEWPRTYNEQFF. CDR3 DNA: TGTGCCAGCAGCCAAGAATGGCCTAGAACCTACAATGAGCAGTTCTTC.

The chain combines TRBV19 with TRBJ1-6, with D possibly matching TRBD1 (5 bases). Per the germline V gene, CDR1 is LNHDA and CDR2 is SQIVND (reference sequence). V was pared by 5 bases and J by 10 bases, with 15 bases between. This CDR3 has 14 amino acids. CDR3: CASSPREGRSPLHF. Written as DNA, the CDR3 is TGTGCCAGTAGTCCCAGGGAGGGACGCTCACCCCTCCACTTT. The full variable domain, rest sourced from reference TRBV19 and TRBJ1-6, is DGGITQSPKYLFRKEGQNVTLSCEQNLNHDAMYWYRQDPGQGLRLIYYSQIVNDFQKGDIAEGYSVSREKKESFPLTVTSAQKNPTAFYLCASSPREGRSPLHFGNGTRLTVT.

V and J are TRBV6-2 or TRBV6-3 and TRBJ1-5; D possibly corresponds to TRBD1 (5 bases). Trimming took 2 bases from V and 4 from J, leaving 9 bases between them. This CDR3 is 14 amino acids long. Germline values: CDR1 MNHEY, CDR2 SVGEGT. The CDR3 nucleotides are TGTGCCAGCAGTTACGCCCAGGGAAATCAGCCCCAGCATTTT. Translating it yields CASSYAQGNQPQHF.

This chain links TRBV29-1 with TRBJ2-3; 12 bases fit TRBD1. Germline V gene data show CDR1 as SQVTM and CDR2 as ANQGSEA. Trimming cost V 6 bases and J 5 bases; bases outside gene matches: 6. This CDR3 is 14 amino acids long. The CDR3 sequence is CSVAGTGGRDTQYF. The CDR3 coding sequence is TGCAGCGTAGCCGGGACAGGGGGCAGAGATACGCAGTATTTT.

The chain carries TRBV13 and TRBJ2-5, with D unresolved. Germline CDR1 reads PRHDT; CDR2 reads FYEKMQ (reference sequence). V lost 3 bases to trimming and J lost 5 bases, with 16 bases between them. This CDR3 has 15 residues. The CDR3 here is CASSFGRLEEETQYF. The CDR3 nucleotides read TGTGCCAGCAGCTTCGGTCGCCTCGAGGAGGAGACCCAGTACTTC.

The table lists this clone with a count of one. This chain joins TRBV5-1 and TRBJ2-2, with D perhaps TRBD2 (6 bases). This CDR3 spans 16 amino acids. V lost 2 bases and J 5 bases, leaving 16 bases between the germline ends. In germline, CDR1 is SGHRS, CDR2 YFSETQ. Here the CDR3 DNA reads TGCGCCAGCAGCTTAAGTCCCGGGGCGGGGACCGGGGAGCTGTTTTTT. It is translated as CASSLSPGAGTGELFF.